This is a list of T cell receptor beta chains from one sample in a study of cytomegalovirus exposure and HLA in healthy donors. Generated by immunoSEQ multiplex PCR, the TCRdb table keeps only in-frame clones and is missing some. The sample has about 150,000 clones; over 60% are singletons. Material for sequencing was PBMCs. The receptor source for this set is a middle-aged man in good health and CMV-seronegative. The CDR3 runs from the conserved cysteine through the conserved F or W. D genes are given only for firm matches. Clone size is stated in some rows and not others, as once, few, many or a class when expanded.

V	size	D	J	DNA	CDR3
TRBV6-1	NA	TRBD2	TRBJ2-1	TGTGCCAGCAGAGGCAGCGGGAGTCACAATGAGCAGTTCTTC	CASRGSGSHNEQFF
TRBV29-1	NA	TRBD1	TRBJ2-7	TGCAGCGCCGCCGGGACAGGGAGCTCCTACGAGCAGTACTTC	CSAAGTGSSYEQYF
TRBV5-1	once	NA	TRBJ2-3	TGCGCCAGCAGCTTGCAGGGTTCCTCAGATACGCAGTATTTT	CASSLQGSSDTQYF
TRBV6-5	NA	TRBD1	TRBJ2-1	TGTGCCAGCAGTTTACAGGGGGCGCTGGGCGAGCAGTTCTTC	CASSLQGALGEQFF
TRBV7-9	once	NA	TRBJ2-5	TGTGCCAGCAGCTTAGGTCTGGTTGGCGAGACCCAGTACTTC	CASSLGLVGETQYF
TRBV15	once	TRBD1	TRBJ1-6	TGTGCCACCAGCGGAAAGGGACAGGGAATAAAATCACCCCTCCACTTT	CATSGKGQGIKSPLHF
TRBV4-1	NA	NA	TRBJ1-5	TGCGCCAGCAGCCAAGGATTGGAGGGGCGGAGGCCCCAGCATTTT	CASSQGLEGRRPQHF
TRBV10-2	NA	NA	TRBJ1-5	TGCGCCAGCAGTGTGGCGGAGAATCAGCCCCAGCATTTT	CASSVAENQPQHF
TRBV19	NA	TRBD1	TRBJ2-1	TGTGCCAGCCAGACCGACAGGGGTTCCTACAATGAGCAGTTCTTC	CASQTDRGSYNEQFF
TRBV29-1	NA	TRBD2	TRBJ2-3	TGCAGCGTTGAAGACCTAGCGGGGGAGAACACAGATACGCAGTATTTT	CSVEDLAGENTDTQYF
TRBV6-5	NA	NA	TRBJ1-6	TGTGCCAGCAGTTACTCTGAGAGTTCACCCCTCCACTTT	CASSYSESSPLHF
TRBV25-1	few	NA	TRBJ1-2	TGTGCCAGCAGTGGAAAAGACAGACGCTATGGCTACACCTTC	CASSGKDRRYGYTF
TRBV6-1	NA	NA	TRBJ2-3	TGTGCCACCACAGCTAGCCGTACGCAGTATTTT	CATTASRTQYF
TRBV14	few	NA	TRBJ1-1	TGTGCCAGCAGCCTATTGGCTTGGAACACTGAAGCTTTCTTT	CASSLLAWNTEAFF
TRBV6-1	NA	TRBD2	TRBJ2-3	TGTGCCAGCAGTCTAGCGGAAAGCACAGATACGCAGTATTTT	CASSLAESTDTQYF
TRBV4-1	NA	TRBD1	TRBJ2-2	TGCGCCAGCAGCCAGCAGGGGGCTTCGAACACCGGGGAGCTGTTTTTT	CASSQQGASNTGELFF
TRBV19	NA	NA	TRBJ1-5	TGTGCCAGTAAAATGTTCGAGGCTAGCAATCAGCCCCAGCATTTT	CASKMFEASNQPQHF